The 23 T cell receptor beta chains below come from one sample, sequenced in a study of neurological immune-mediated disorders. TCRdb itself ran the 5' RACE reads through MiXCR, one entry per CDR3 protein. The sample has approximately 80,000 distinct CDR3 sequences, around 4.7% seen once. Indicated time point: longitudinal time-point 3. Sequenced: PBMCs. The receptors were sampled from a woman aged 55-69 years with multiple sclerosis.

This clonotype was found many times. The CDR3 loop is CASSQKGVLNIQYF. The CDR3 DNA reads TGTGCCAGCAGCCAAAAGGGGGTATTAAACATTCAGTACTTC. The chain employs TRBV3-1 and TRBJ2-4; weak D call: TRBD1 (6 bases). The V gene lost 2 bases and the J gene lost 6 bases, with 11 bases spanning the gap. This CDR3 comprises 14 residues. The germline gives CDR1 LGHDT, CDR2 YNNKEL (reference sequence).

Ten or more counts support this clonotype. The chain has TRBV20-1 and TRBJ1-4, with a possible D match to TRBD1 (6 bases). Deletions cut 2 bases from V and 6 bases from J, with 13 bases between. Germline V gene lookup returns CDR1 DFQATT and CDR2 SNEGSKA (reference sequence). The CDR3 loop spans 14 amino acids. CDR3 residues: CSARIGTSDEKLFF. The CDR3 DNA sequence: TGCAGTGCTAGAATTGGGACATCGGATGAAAAACTGTTTTTT.

This clonotype was seen at least ten times. V and J are TRBV27 and TRBJ1-5, with D uncertain. V was pared by 0 bases and J by 1 base, with 7 bases between. Germline CDR1 and CDR2: MNHEY and SMNVEV (reference sequence). CDR3 size: 15 residues. The DNA of the CDR3 is TGTGCCAGCAGTTTATCATCCGGGAGCAATCAGCCCCAGCATTTT. Its protein product is CASSLSSGSNQPQHF.

The rearrangement joins TRBV7-2 to TRBJ2-2, with no clear D. Germline V gene data show CDR1 as SGHTA and CDR2 as FQGNSA. The CDR3 loop spans 13 amino acids. V lost 8 bases and J 6 bases, leaving 13 bases between the germline ends. CDR3 nucleotide sequence: TGTGCCAGCCAGCGCAAAGGTGCCGGGGAGCTGTTTTTT. This encodes CASQRKGAGELFF.

This clonotype was seen many times. The V and J genes are TRBV29-1 and TRBJ1-1; 7 nucleotides match TRBD1. Germline trimming cut 3 bases from V and 0 bases from J; bases unmatched to any gene: 13. This CDR3 comprises 17 residues. From germline, CDR1 is SQVTM and CDR2 ANQGSEA. The CDR3 sequence: CSVDLPGQIGMNTEAFF. The CDR3 DNA sequence: TGCAGCGTTGACCTACCGGGACAGATAGGGATGAACACTGAAGCTTTCTTT.

This clonotype was recorded at least ten times. The V call is TRBV11-2, the J call TRBJ2-1, with a weak D call TRBD2 (6 bases). CDR1 and CDR2 from the germline V gene are SGHAT and FQNNGV. The CDR3 contains 15 residues. V was pared by 5 bases and J by 7 bases, with 18 bases between. This CDR3 is CASSLAGPDGNEQFF. The DNA for the CDR3 is TGTGCCAGCAGCCTTGCGGGGCCCGACGGGAATGAGCAGTTCTTC.

This clonotype was seen ten or more times. The chain links TRBV6-6 to TRBJ2-6; D is uncertain. Trimming cost V 0 bases and J 0 bases, with 6 bases left between them. The length of the CDR3 is 16 residues. Germline CDR1 and CDR2: MNHNY and SVGAGI (reference sequence). CDR3 loop: CASSYSEISGANVLTF. In nucleotides, the CDR3 is TGTGCCAGCAGTTACTCGGAAATCTCTGGGGCCAACGTCCTGACTTTC.

This clonotype has a count of ten or more. The V gene is TRBV20-1, the J gene TRBJ2-2, with 8 bases lining up with TRBD1. CDR3 size: 15 residues. The germline gives CDR1 DFQATT, CDR2 SNEGSKA (reference sequence). V lost 6 bases and J lost 2; bases outside the gene matches: 8. The CDR3 DNA follows: TGCAGTGCAAGGACAGGGTGGTTAAACACCGGGGAGCTGTTTTTT. This translates into CSARTGWLNTGELFF.

This clonotype showed up many times. This chain joins TRBV10-3 and TRBJ1-4; D gene ambiguous. The germline V gene has CDR1 ENHRY and CDR2 SYGVKD. The CDR3 sequence is 14 residues long. Trimming stripped 2 bases from V and 0 bases from J, with 4 bases between. The chain's CDR3 is CAISEGSTNEKLFF. The CDR3 DNA reads as TGTGCCATCAGTGAGGGGTCAACTAATGAAAAACTGTTTTTT.

This clonotype has a count of ten or more. The chain recombines TRBV12-3 or TRBV12-4 with TRBJ2-7; D may be TRBD1 (6 bases). This CDR3 has 11 residues. Trimming left V 7 bases short and J 6 bases short, with 10 bases between. The CDR3, as DNA: TGTGCCAGCACACAGGGCGGCGAGCAGTACTTC. Its translation is CASTQGGEQYF.

This clonotype has a count of ten or more. This chain connects TRBV5-1 to TRBJ2-1, with D perhaps assigned TRBD1 or TRBD2 (5 bases each). Trimming shortened V by 0 bases and J by 7 bases, and 14 bases separated the two germline ends. The CDR3 is 15 amino acids. Germline V gene data show CDR1 as SGHRS and CDR2 as YFSETQ. CDR3 loop: CASSLESQVANEQFF. The CDR3 nucleotides are TGCGCCAGCAGCTTGGAATCACAGGTAGCGAATGAGCAGTTCTTC. Based on the CDR3 plus reference TRBV5-1 and TRBJ2-1, the full variable domain is KAGVTQTPRYLIKTRGQQVTLSCSPISGHRSVSWYQQTPGQGLQFLFEYFSETQRNKGNFPGRFSGRQFSNSRSEMNVSTLELGDSALYLCASSLESQVANEQFFGPGTRLTVL.

There are many counts of this clonotype. This likely comes from a read error, as the CDR3 has no conserved phenylalanine or tryptophan at its end. The DNA is omitted, as the CDR3 cannot be located on it reliably, and the CDR3 follows TCRdb's listing. The chain has TRBV6-6 and TRBJ1-1; no check of the table's D call, TRBD1, against the DNA was made. CDR1 MNHNY and CDR2 SVGAGI come from the germline V gene (reference sequence). The CDR3 comprises 13 residues, both ends counted. The CDR3 loop is CASSGTGVTGGLI.

This clonotype was seen at least ten times. V is TRBV3-1 and J is TRBJ2-7; D gene uncertain. Germline CDR1 LGHDT, CDR2 YNNKEL (reference sequence). This CDR3 has 12 residues. Trimming removed 4 bases at V and 6 bases at J, with 10 bases between. CDR3 protein: CASSPSASEQYF. CDR3 sequence (DNA): TGTGCCAGCAGCCCCTCCGCAAGCGAGCAGTACTTC.

This clonotype was found many times. The rearrangement joins TRBV3-1 to TRBJ2-2, with D possibly being TRBD2 (6 bases). Trimming stripped 0 bases from V and 1 base from J, with 9 bases between. This CDR3 comprises 16 residues. Germline CDR1 is LGHDT and CDR2 is YNNKEL (reference sequence). CDR3 sequence reads: CASSQDLGGNTGELFF. Written as DNA, the CDR3 is TGTGCCAGCAGCCAAGATCTGGGGGGGAACACCGGGGAGCTGTTTTTT.

This clonotype was recorded at least ten times. This chain joins TRBV5-1 and TRBJ1-2; D is uncertain. Looked up from germline, CDR1 is SGHRS and CDR2 is YFSETQ. CDR3 length: 12 residues. The ends were cut back, 2 bases at V and 6 bases at J, with 8 bases in the middle. CDR3 nucleotides: TGCGCCAGCAGCTTCGAAAGGAATGGCTACACCTTC. Translated: CASSFERNGYTF.

Points on this clonotype: The conserved closing phenylalanine or tryptophan is absent in this CDR3, likely reflecting a read error. The rearrangement joins TRBV5-1 to TRBJ2-1, with 8 positions matching TRBD2. CDR1 is SGHRS, CDR2 YFSETQ, per germline. The V gene end was trimmed by 2 bases and the J gene end by 6 bases; junction bases not matched to a gene: 7. The CDR3 runs 15 residues. The CDR3 here is CASSFQRGNRNEQFL. CDR3 bases: TGCGCCAGCAGCTTTCAGCGGGGGAATCGCAATGAGCAGTTCTTA.

The sample holds many counts of this clonotype. The CDR3, as DNA: TGCGCCAGCGCGCCGGGGCGTCCGGGTGATGGCTACACCTTC. Protein product: CASAPGRPGDGYTF. This chain uses TRBV5-1 with TRBJ1-2; tentatively, D is TRBD1 (5 bases). With 7 bases removed from V and 6 bases from J, the gap between germline ends came to 19 bases. This CDR3 has 14 amino acids. CDR1 SGHRS and CDR2 YFSETQ come from the germline V gene.

This clonotype was found a few times. This chain uses TRBV7-9 with TRBJ1-2, with D unclear. Germline V gene data show CDR1 as SEHNR and CDR2 as FQNEAQ (reference sequence). Trimming cost V 2 bases and J 4 bases, with 8 bases left between them. The CDR3 has 13 amino acids. The CDR3 nucleotides read TGTGCCAGCAGCTTATTTACAGCCTATGGCTACACCTTC. Amino acids: CASSLFTAYGYTF.

This clonotype came up many times. The gene calls are TRBV18 and TRBJ2-7; D could derive from TRBD1 or TRBD2 (5 bases each). Trimming shortened V by 4 bases and J by 5 bases, and 6 bases separated the two germline ends. Germline CDR1 is KGHSH and CDR2 is LQKENI. The CDR3 contains 11 residues. The CDR3 bases are TGTGCCAGCTCACTGGGGGACGAGCAGTACTTC. It yields the protein CASSLGDEQYF.

This clonotype was recorded at least ten times. The chain links TRBV14 to TRBJ2-7; D not certain. The CDR3 is 14 residues long. Per germline, CDR1 SGHDN and CDR2 FVKESK. Between the trimmed V and J ends, which lost 4 bases and 0 bases, there was a span of 10 bases. CDR3 nucleotide sequence: TGTGCCAGCAGCCCCAGGACGTACTCCTACGAGCAGTACTTC. The encoded protein is CASSPRTYSYEQYF.

This clonotype was counted at least ten times. The V call is TRBV20-1, the J call TRBJ2-7, with a weak D call TRBD1 (6 bases). Trimming removed 4 bases at V and 4 bases at J, with 11 bases between. Germline V lookup: CDR1 DFQATT, CDR2 SNEGSKA (reference sequence). The CDR3 covers 12 residues. In DNA form, the CDR3 reads TGCAGTGCTAAAAAGGACAGTTACGAGCAGTACTTC. As protein: CSAKKDSYEQYF.

This clonotype was seen repeatedly, ten times or more. CDR3 residues: CASSLLPPDGNQPQHF. The CDR3 DNA sequence: TGTGCCAGCAGTTTATTACCCCCCGATGGCAATCAGCCCCAGCATTTT. The rearrangement uses TRBV6-5 and TRBJ1-5; no reliable D call. The germline gives CDR1 MNHEY, CDR2 SVGAGI. Trimming took off 4 bases at V and 2 bases at J, with 15 bases between the two ends. The CDR3 totals 16 residues.

This clonotype was observed many times. For the CDR3, the DNA is TGTGCCAGCAGCGTAGCTAGGGACAGCAATTCACCCCTCCACTTT. As protein: CASSVARDSNSPLHF. This rearrangement joins TRBV9 to TRBJ1-6, with 7 bases identical to TRBD1. The V gene end was trimmed by 0 bases and the J gene end by 7 bases; junction bases not matched to a gene: 4. CDR3 length: 15 amino acids. From germline, CDR1 is SGDLS and CDR2 YYNGEE. The complete variable domain, with remaining parts taken from reference TRBV9 and TRBJ1-6, reads DSGVTQTPKHLITATGQRVTLRCSPRSGDLSVYWYQQSLDQGLQFLIQYYNGEERAKGNILERFSAQQFPDLHSELNLSSLELGDSALYFCASSVARDSNSPLHFGNGTRLTVT.